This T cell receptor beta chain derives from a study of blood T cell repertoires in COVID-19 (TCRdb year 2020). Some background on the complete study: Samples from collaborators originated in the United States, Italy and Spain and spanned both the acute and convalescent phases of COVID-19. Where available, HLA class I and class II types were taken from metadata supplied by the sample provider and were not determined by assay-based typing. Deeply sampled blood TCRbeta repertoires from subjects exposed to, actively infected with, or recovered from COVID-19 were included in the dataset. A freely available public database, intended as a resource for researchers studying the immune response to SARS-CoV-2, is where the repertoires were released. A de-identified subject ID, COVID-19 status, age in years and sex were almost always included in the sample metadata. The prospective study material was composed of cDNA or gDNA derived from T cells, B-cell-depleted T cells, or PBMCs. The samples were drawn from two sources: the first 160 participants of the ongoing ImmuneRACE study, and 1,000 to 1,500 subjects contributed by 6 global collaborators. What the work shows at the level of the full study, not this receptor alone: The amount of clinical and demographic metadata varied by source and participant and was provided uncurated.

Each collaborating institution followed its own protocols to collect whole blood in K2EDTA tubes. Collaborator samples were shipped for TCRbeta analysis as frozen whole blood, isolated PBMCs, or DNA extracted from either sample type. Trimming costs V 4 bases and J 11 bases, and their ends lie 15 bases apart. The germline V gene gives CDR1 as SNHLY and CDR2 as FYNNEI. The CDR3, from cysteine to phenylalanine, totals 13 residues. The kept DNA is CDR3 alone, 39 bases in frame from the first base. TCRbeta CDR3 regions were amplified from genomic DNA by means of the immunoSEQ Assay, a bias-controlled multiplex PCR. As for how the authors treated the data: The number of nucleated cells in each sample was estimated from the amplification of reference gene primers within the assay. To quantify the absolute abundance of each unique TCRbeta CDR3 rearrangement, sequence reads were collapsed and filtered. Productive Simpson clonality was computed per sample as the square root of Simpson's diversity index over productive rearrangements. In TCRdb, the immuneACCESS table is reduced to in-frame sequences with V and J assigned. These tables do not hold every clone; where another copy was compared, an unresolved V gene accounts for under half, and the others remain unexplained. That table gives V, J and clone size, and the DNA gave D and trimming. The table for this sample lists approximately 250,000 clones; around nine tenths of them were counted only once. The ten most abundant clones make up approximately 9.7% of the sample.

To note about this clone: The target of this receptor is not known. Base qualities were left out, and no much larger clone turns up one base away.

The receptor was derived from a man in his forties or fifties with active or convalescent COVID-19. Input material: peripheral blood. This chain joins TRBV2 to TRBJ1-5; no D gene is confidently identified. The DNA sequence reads TGTGCCAGCAGTGGAGACCCCGGGAGGGCCCAGCATTTT. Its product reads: CASSGDPGRAQHF.